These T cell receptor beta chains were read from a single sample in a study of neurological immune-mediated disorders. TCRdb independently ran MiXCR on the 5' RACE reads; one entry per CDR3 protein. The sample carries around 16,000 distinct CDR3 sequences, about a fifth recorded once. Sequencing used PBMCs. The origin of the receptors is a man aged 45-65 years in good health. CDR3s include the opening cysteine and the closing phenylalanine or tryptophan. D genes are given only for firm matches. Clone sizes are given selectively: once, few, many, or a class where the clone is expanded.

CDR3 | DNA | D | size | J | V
CSAYSGDSYEQYF | TGCAGTGCTTATAGCGGGGATTCCTACGAGCAGTACTTC | TRBD2 | medium-sized | TRBJ2-7 | TRBV20-1
CAISESASDTQYF | TGTGCCATCAGTGAGTCGGCCTCAGATACGCAGTATTTT | . | medium-sized | TRBJ2-3 | TRBV10-3
CSAPTSGRAYNEQFF | TGCAGTGCCCCCACTAGCGGGAGAGCCTACAATGAGCAGTTCTTC | TRBD2 | . | TRBJ2-1 | TRBV20-1
CASSLAHGTAGNTIYF | TGTGCCAGCAGCTTGGCCCACGGAACAGCTGGAAACACCATATATTTT | . | few | TRBJ1-3 | TRBV5-5
CASSLGGAAYEQYF | TGCGCCAGCAGCTTGGGGGGGGCCGCCTACGAGCAGTACTTC | . | many | TRBJ2-7 | TRBV5-1
CASSFRVAGANVLTF | TGTGCCAGCAGCTTTCGGGTGGCTGGGGCCAACGTCCTGACTTTC | . | many | TRBJ2-6 | TRBV7-2
CATLPDAGSGANVLTF | TGTGCCACCCTTCCGGACGCCGGCTCTGGGGCCAACGTCCTGACTTTC | . | many | TRBJ2-6 | TRBV6-4
CAISASMTGQETQYF | TGTGCCATCAGTGCCTCCATGACAGGGCAAGAGACCCAGTACTTC | TRBD1 | medium-sized | TRBJ2-5 | TRBV10-3
CASSQEALVVNEQFF | TGTGCCAGCAGCCAAGAGGCCCTTGTGGTGAATGAGCAGTTCTTC | . | few | TRBJ2-1 | TRBV3-1
CASSRSSGRTDTQYF | TGTGCCAGCAGCCGGTCCAGCGGGAGGACAGATACGCAGTATTTT | TRBD2 | many | TRBJ2-3 | TRBV7-9
CASSRDSTNTEAFF | TGCGCCAGCAGCCGGGACAGTACGAACACTGAAGCTTTCTTT | TRBD1 | many | TRBJ1-1 | TRBV5-1
CAISADGPLAKNIQYF | TGTGCCATCAGTGCGGACGGGCCGCTAGCCAAAAACATTCAGTACTTC | . | many | TRBJ2-4 | TRBV10-3
CSARPSSGSRPDTQYF | TGCAGTGCTAGGCCCTCTAGCGGGAGTAGACCAGATACGCAGTATTTT | TRBD2 | many | TRBJ2-3 | TRBV20-1
CASSGGSPLHF | TGTGCCAGCAGTGGGGGTTCACCCCTCCACTTT | . | . | TRBJ1-6 | TRBV2
CASSQDPGNQPQHF | TGCGCCAGCAGCCAGGATCCGGGGAATCAGCCCCAGCATTTT | . | many | TRBJ1-5 | TRBV4-1
CSAATWTSGRVNTQYF | TGCAGTGCTGCCACCTGGACTAGCGGGAGGGTGAATACGCAGTATTTT | TRBD2 | many | TRBJ2-3 | TRBV20-1
CASALNSGDTQYF | TGTGCCAGCGCACTCAATTCCGGAGATACGCAGTATTTT | . | many | TRBJ2-3 | TRBV28
CASSPKAGAYNEQFF | TGTGCCAGCAGTCCCAAAGCGGGAGCCTACAATGAGCAGTTCTTC | TRBD2 | many | TRBJ2-1 | TRBV27
CASALAGGYFSSYNEQFF | TGTGCCTCAGCCCTAGCGGGAGGGTACTTCAGCTCCTACAATGAGCAGTTCTTC | TRBD2 | many | TRBJ2-1 | TRBV7-3
CASSPPSTGELFF | TGTGCCAGCTCACCACCGAGCACCGGGGAGCTGTTTTTT | . | many | TRBJ2-2 | TRBV18
CASSPRPGETQYF | TGTGCCAGCAGCCCCCGGCCAGGAGAGACCCAGTACTTC | . | many | TRBJ2-5 | TRBV7-3
CASSYLPLETQYF | TGTGCCAGCAGTTACCTCCCATTGGAGACCCAGTACTTC | . | many | TRBJ2-5 | TRBV27
CASSSITRGVDRAYNSPLHF | TGTGCCAGCAGTTCCATAACCCGAGGCGTGGACAGGGCGTATAATTCACCCCTCCACTTT | TRBD1 | many | TRBJ1-6 | TRBV12-3/TRBV12-4
CASSLAGLAGNNEQFF | TGCGCCAGCAGCTTAGCGGGACTAGCGGGAAACAATGAGCAGTTCTTC | TRBD2 | many | TRBJ2-1 | TRBV5-1
CASNVRASTDTQYF | TGTGCCAGCAATGTGCGAGCGAGCACAGATACGCAGTATTTT | . | many | TRBJ2-3 | TRBV7-2
CASSPQLAGVGNEQFF | TGTGCCAGCTCACCACAACTAGCGGGAGTAGGAAATGAGCAGTTCTTC | TRBD2 | many | TRBJ2-1 | TRBV18
CSPMSSYNEQFF | TGCAGTCCAATGAGCTCCTACAATGAGCAGTTCTTC | . | many | TRBJ2-1 | TRBV20-1
CSARGDKQQYF | TGCAGTGCTCGAGGGGACAAGCAGCAGTACTTC | . | many | TRBJ2-7 | TRBV20-1
CASTGWGPGELFF | TGTGCCAGCACAGGATGGGGTCCCGGGGAGCTGTTTTTT | . | many | TRBJ2-2 | TRBV27
CASRLISHLF | TGTGCCAGCAGATTGATATCTCACCTCTTT | . | many | TRBJ1-1 | TRBV6-1
CSAAGGRLSDTQYF | TGCAGTGCTGCAGGGGGACGTTTATCGGATACGCAGTATTTT | TRBD1 | many | TRBJ2-3 | TRBV20-1
CSVITGNSGNTIYF | TGCAGCGTCATCACAGGGAACTCTGGAAACACCATATATTTT | . | many | TRBJ1-3 | TRBV29-1
CASSLKGAGVQAFF | TGTGCCAGCAGCCTTAAGGGGGCAGGAGTTCAGGCTTTCTTT | TRBD1 | many | TRBJ1-1 | TRBV12-3/TRBV12-4
CASSSHPLSGSYNEQFF | TGCGCCAGCAGCAGCCACCCCCTTAGCGGCAGTTACAATGAGCAGTTCTTC | . | . | TRBJ2-1 | TRBV5-1
CSARGGNTEAFF | TGCAGTGCTAGGGGAGGAAACACTGAAGCTTTCTTT | . | many | TRBJ1-1 | TRBV20-1
CAGASGLYNEQFF | TGTGCCGGGGCTAGCGGGCTCTACAATGAGCAGTTCTTC | TRBD2 | medium-sized | TRBJ2-1 | TRBV6-5
CSARDPGRGSSYEQYF | TGCAGTGCTAGAGATCCTGGCAGGGGCTCTTCCTACGAGCAGTACTTC | . | many | TRBJ2-7 | TRBV20-1
CASSPRGGPSTGELFF | TGTGCCAGCAGTCCCCGAGGGGGCCCAAGTACCGGGGAGCTGTTTTTT | TRBD1 | . | TRBJ2-2 | TRBV12-3/TRBV12-4
CSVGRASGPTDTQYF | TGCAGCGTCGGTCGGGCTAGCGGACCCACCGATACGCAGTATTTT | TRBD2 | many | TRBJ2-3 | TRBV29-1
CASSQDRLNTEAFF | TGTGCCAGCTCCCAAGACAGGCTTAACACTGAAGCTTTCTTT | . | . | TRBJ1-1 | TRBV18
CASSPPGYYEQYF | TGTGCCAGCAGTCCTCCGGGATACTACGAGCAGTACTTC | . | medium-sized | TRBJ2-7 | TRBV12-3/TRBV12-4
CASPGVSIAGDEQYF | TGTGCCAGCCCTGGGGTCTCGATAGCGGGGGACGAGCAGTACTTC | TRBD2 | . | TRBJ2-7 | TRBV12-3/TRBV12-4
CSVEFGLAKNIQYF | TGCAGCGTTGAATTTGGCTTAGCCAAAAACATTCAGTACTTC | . | many | TRBJ2-4 | TRBV29-1
CAISRDPGSNQPQHF | TGTGCCATCAGCAGGGACCCCGGGAGCAATCAGCCCCAGCATTTT | . | many | TRBJ1-5 | TRBV10-3
CASSQGTGANQPQHF | TGCGCCAGCAGCCAGGGGACAGGGGCCAATCAGCCCCAGCATTTT | TRBD1 | . | TRBJ1-5 | TRBV4-3
CSASLPGGGYEQYF | TGCAGTGCTAGTCTCCCAGGGGGAGGCTACGAGCAGTACTTC | . | many | TRBJ2-7 | TRBV20-1
CSGASGRKGEQFF | TGCAGCGGGGCTAGCGGGAGAAAGGGTGAGCAGTTCTTC | TRBD2 | . | TRBJ2-1 | TRBV29-1
CSANLGLVIYNEQFF | TGCAGTGCCAATCTGGGACTAGTGATATACAATGAGCAGTTCTTC | TRBD2 | many | TRBJ2-1 | TRBV20-1
CASSFQETQYF | TGCGCCAGCAGCTTTCAAGAGACCCAGTACTTC | . | many | TRBJ2-5 | TRBV5-1
CSAYRYSTDTQYF | TGCAGTGCTTACAGATATAGCACAGATACGCAGTATTTT | . | many | TRBJ2-3 | TRBV20-1
CASSEDRDVYF | TGCGCCAGCAGCGAAGACAGGGATGTCTACTTC | TRBD1 | many | TRBJ2-5 | TRBV5-1
CASSLFRTNNEQFF | TGTGCCAGCAGCTTGTTCCGGACCAACAATGAGCAGTTCTTC | . | many | TRBJ2-1 | TRBV5-6
CSASTSGRFYNEQFF | TGCAGTGCTAGTACTAGCGGGAGATTTTACAATGAGCAGTTCTTC | TRBD2 | . | TRBJ2-1 | TRBV20-1
CASSLESGRAGNEQFF | TGCGCCAGCAGCTTGGAGAGCGGGAGGGCCGGCAATGAGCAGTTCTTC | TRBD2 | medium-sized | TRBJ2-1 | TRBV5-1
CSARRISGTGDEQYF | TGCAGTGCCAGGAGAATTTCCGGGACAGGTGACGAGCAGTACTTC | TRBD1 | medium-sized | TRBJ2-7 | TRBV20-1
CASSSSSRVEQYF | TGTGCCAGCAGTTCCTCATCCCGGGTCGAGCAGTACTTC | . | few | TRBJ2-7 | TRBV7-2